Each of the 20 T cell receptor beta chains below was sequenced from the same sample in a study of shared clonotypes between healthy human individuals. Method: immunoSEQ multiplex PCR; TCRdb's copy keeps in-frame clones and lacks some. The sample includes approximately 2.1 million clones, more than 80% of them seen just once. The sample consisted of naive CD4+ T cells from PBMCs. Subset indicated: CD45RA+ positively selected. These receptors were taken from a young man in good health. Some clones in this sample may be carry-over from other donors' samples.

V is TRBV27 and J is TRBJ2-7, with D maybe TRBD1 (5 bases). Trimming stripped 5 bases from V and 6 bases from J, with 8 bases between. The CDR3 runs 11 residues. Germline V lookup: CDR1 MNHEY, CDR2 SMNVEV (reference sequence). CDR3 nucleotides: TGTGCCAGCAGTGGGGCCTTCGAGCAGTACTTC. It specifies CASSGAFEQYF.

This chain's CDR3 is CAWSGPSGRAGEQFF. The CDR3 DNA reads TGTGCCTGGAGTGGCCCCAGCGGGAGGGCCGGTGAGCAGTTCTTC. The chain links TRBV30 to TRBJ2-1; 10 bases fit TRBD2. The trim removed 1 base at V and 9 bases at J, leaving 9 bases unmatched. CDR1 and CDR2 (germline): GTSNPN, SVGIG (reference sequence). The CDR3 totals 15 residues.

CDR3 nucleotide sequence: TGTGCCAGCAGCTTAATGTTGGGGGGGAATAGCAATCAGCCCCAGCATTTT. Translation gives CASSLMLGGNSNQPQHF. This chain uses TRBV7-8 with TRBJ1-5, with a possible D match to TRBD1 (5 bases). From germline, CDR1 is SGHVS and CDR2 FQNEAQ. Trimming removed 2 bases from V and 0 bases from J, with 14 bases in between. This CDR3 has 17 residues.

The gene calls are TRBV2 and TRBJ1-2; possible D gene TRBD1, 5 bases. V lost 4 bases and J 4 bases, leaving 16 bases between the germline ends. This CDR3 has 15 residues. From germline, CDR1 is SNHLY and CDR2 FYNNEI. The CDR3 DNA sequence: TGTGCCAGCAGTGCGGGAGGGGCGTACCTCTATGGCTACACCTTC. Translation gives CASSAGGAYLYGYTF.

V and J are TRBV5-1 and TRBJ2-2; D unclear. The V gene lost 0 bases and the J gene lost 2 bases, with 11 bases spanning the gap. The germline V gene has CDR1 SGHRS and CDR2 YFSETQ. CDR3 length: 16 amino acids. The CDR3 nucleotides are TGCGCCAGCAGCTTGGATGACACCCGAAACACCGGGGAGCTGTTTTTT. Translation: CASSLDDTRNTGELFF.

The chain recombines TRBV5-1 with TRBJ2-1; weak D call: TRBD2 (6 bases). The CDR3 is 14 residues long. The germline gives CDR1 SGHRS, CDR2 YFSETQ. Trimming removed 0 bases from V and 2 bases from J, with 6 bases in between. CDR3 amino acids: CASSLERAYNEQFF. CDR3 nucleotides: TGCGCCAGCAGCTTGGAGCGGGCCTACAATGAGCAGTTCTTC.

This rearrangement joins TRBV7-9 to TRBJ2-7, with D possibly matching TRBD2 (5 bases). CDR3 length: 15 amino acids. V shed 5 bases and J shed 5 bases, with 19 bases lying between them. The germline gives CDR1 SEHNR, CDR2 FQNEAQ (reference sequence). CDR3 region: CASSPIWSTGDEQYF. CDR3 sequence (DNA): TGTGCCAGCAGCCCGATTTGGTCCACCGGGGACGAGCAGTACTTC.

This chain joins TRBV7-3 and TRBJ2-1; D is ambiguous. The germline gives CDR1 SGHTA, CDR2 FQGTGA. This CDR3 is 13 amino acids long. Trimming stripped 5 bases from V and 11 bases from J, with 16 bases between. For the CDR3, the DNA is TGTGCCAGCAGCCTCCACCCATCGATTAAGCAGTTCTTC. Translated, it gives CASSLHPSIKQFF.

This chain connects TRBV7-8 to TRBJ2-2, with 7 bases matching TRBD2. Germline values: CDR1 SGHVS, CDR2 FQNEAQ. V trimming: 5 bases; J trimming: 5 bases; junction bases outside the gene matches: 11. This CDR3 is 16 amino acids long. CDR3 nucleotides: TGTGCCAGCAGCGGGCCAGGACTAGGTAGTACCGGGGAGCTGTTTTTT. Protein sequence: CASSGPGLGSTGELFF.

This rearrangement joins TRBV25-1 to TRBJ2-5; 8 bases map to TRBD2. V trimming: 3 bases; J trimming: 1 base; junction bases outside the gene matches: 4. Looked up from germline, CDR1 is MGHDK and CDR2 is SYGVNS. There are 15 residues in the CDR3. The CDR3 bases are TGTGCCAGCAGTGATCGACTAGCGCCCCAAGAGACCCAGTACTTC. This encodes CASSDRLAPQETQYF.

The V and J genes are TRBV5-1 and TRBJ2-2; D remains ambiguous. The CDR3 is 15 amino acids. Germline values: CDR1 SGHRS, CDR2 YFSETQ. Trimming shortened V by 2 bases and J by 4 bases, and 12 bases separated the two germline ends. The CDR3 protein is CASSFLSEATGELFF. The CDR3 DNA reads TGCGCCAGCAGCTTCCTTTCGGAAGCCACCGGGGAGCTGTTTTTT. The full variable domain, rest sourced from reference TRBV5-1 and TRBJ2-2, is KAGVTQTPRYLIKTRGQQVTLSCSPISGHRSVSWYQQTPGQGLQFLFEYFSETQRNKGNFPGRFSGRQFSNSRSEMNVSTLELGDSALYLCASSFLSEATGELFFGEGSRLTVL.

The V and J genes are TRBV7-8 and TRBJ2-1; perhaps D is TRBD1 or TRBD2 (5 bases each). Between the trimmed V and J ends, which lost 0 bases and 2 bases, there was a span of 11 bases. CDR3 length: 16 residues. Germline-derived CDR1 and CDR2 are SGHVS and FQNEAQ. In nucleotides, the CDR3 is TGTGCCAGCAGCTTAGCGCAGCGGACACCCTACAATGAGCAGTTCTTC. This encodes CASSLAQRTPYNEQFF.

The chain recombines TRBV5-1 with TRBJ1-1, with D maybe TRBD1 (6 bases). The V gene's germline CDR1 is SGHRS and CDR2 YFSETQ. CDR3 size: 14 residues. V lost 4 bases and J lost 4, with 14 bases in between. The CDR3 DNA reads TGCGCCAGCAGCATACAGGGCAGGGTCACTGAAGCTTTCTTT. This gives the protein CASSIQGRVTEAFF.

This chain uses TRBV5-8 with TRBJ2-5; D is possibly TRBD1 (5 bases). V lost 4 bases, J lost 1 base, and 11 bases lay in between. This CDR3 region has 14 residues. Germline-derived CDR1 and CDR2 are SGHTS and YDEGEE. CDR3 sequence reads: CASSARVSQETQYF. The CDR3 region has the DNA TGTGCCAGCAGCGCCAGGGTTTCCCAAGAGACCCAGTACTTC.

CDR3 coding DNA: TGTGCCAGCAGTTACTTTTCCAGGAACACCGGGGAGCTGTTTTTT. Its translation: CASSYFSRNTGELFF. The chain combines TRBV6-5 with TRBJ2-2; D unresolved. V was trimmed by 1 base and J by 1 base, leaving 7 bases between them. Germline CDR1 reads MNHEY; CDR2 reads SVGAGI. The CDR3 has 15 residues.

V gene TRBV18 combines with J gene TRBJ2-2; a possible D gene is TRBD1 (6 bases). The germline gives CDR1 KGHSH, CDR2 LQKENI. This CDR3 has 15 residues. Trimming stripped 3 bases from V and 5 bases from J, with 13 bases between. Written as DNA, the CDR3 is TGTGCCAGCTCACCGTCCGGGACATCGACCGGGGAGCTGTTTTTT. Amino acids: CASSPSGTSTGELFF.

The chain uses TRBV27 and TRBJ1-2; no definite D call. CDR1 and CDR2 from the germline V gene are MNHEY and SMNVEV (reference sequence). Trimming removed 5 bases at V and 4 bases at J, with 14 bases between. This CDR3 comprises 14 residues. CDR3 sequence (DNA): TGTGCCAGCAGTCCCTCCGGACGGATCTATGGCTACACCTTC. It encodes CASSPSGRIYGYTF.

This rearrangement joins TRBV10-3 to TRBJ2-7; 11 positions match TRBD2. The CDR3 totals 14 residues. J was trimmed by 2 bases and V by 8 bases; bases with no gene match: 5. From germline, CDR1 is ENHRY and CDR2 SYGVKD. CDR3 nucleotides: TGTGCCATCGCCGGGACTAGCGGAACCTACGAGCAGTACTTC. Amino acids: CAIAGTSGTYEQYF.

This chain uses TRBV28 with TRBJ2-7, with TRBD2 identical over 14 bases. The CDR3 extends over 15 amino acids. Germline V lookup: CDR1 MDHEN, CDR2 SYDVKM. The trim removed 7 bases at V and 5 bases at J, leaving 7 bases unmatched. Written as DNA, the CDR3 is TGTGCCAGCATAGGGACTAGCGGGAGACCCGACGAGCAGTACTTC. It is translated as CASIGTSGRPDEQYF.

V usage is TRBV5-1 and J usage is TRBJ2-7, with no clear D. The germline CDR1 and CDR2 sequences are SGHRS and YFSETQ. V was cut by 0 bases and J by 5 bases, with 12 bases left in between. The CDR3 contains 14 residues. The CDR3 nucleotides read TGCGCCAGCAGCTTGGTTGGCTCATCCCACGAGCAGTACTTC. Translated: CASSLVGSSHEQYF.